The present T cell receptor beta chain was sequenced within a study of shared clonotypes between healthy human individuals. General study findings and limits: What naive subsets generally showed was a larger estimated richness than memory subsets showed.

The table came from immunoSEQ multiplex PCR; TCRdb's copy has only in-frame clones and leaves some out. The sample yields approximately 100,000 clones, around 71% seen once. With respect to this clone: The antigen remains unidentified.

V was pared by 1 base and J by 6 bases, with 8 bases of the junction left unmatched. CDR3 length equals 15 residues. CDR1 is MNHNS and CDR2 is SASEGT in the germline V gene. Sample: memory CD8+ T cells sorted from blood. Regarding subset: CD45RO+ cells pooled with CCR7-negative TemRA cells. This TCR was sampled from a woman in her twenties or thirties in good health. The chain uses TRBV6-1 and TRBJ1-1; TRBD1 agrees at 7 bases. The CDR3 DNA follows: TGTGCCAGCAGTGAAGTTAACGGGGACAGCGCTGAAGCTTTCTTT. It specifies CASSEVNGDSAEAFF.